Presented here are 32 T cell receptor beta chains from one specimen sequenced in a study of cytomegalovirus exposure and HLA in healthy donors. Assay used: immunoSEQ multiplex PCR; TCRdb lists only in-frame clones, some missing. The sample carries approximately 120,000 clones, over 90% recorded once. The sequencing input was PBMCs. Source of these receptors: a woman aged 18-29 years in good health and CMV-seronegative.

The chain has TRBV4-1 and TRBJ1-5; the match to TRBD1 covers 8 bases. This CDR3 contains 18 residues. Germline loops: CDR1 MGHRA, CDR2 YSYEKL. Unmatched junction bases numbered 12, after V lost 1 base and J lost 4 bases. The CDR3 loop is CASSQGTTGEVLNQPQHF. The CDR3 DNA is TGCGCCAGCAGCCAAGGCACGACAGGGGAAGTCCTGAATCAGCCCCAGCATTTT.

The J gene is TRBJ2-3, the V gene TRBV29-1; 8 positions agree with TRBD1. V lost 4 bases to trimming and J lost 2 bases; unmatched junction nucleotides: 8. This CDR3 region has 15 residues. Germline V gene data show CDR1 as SQVTM and CDR2 as ANQGSEA. The CDR3 here is CSVVAQGGITDTQYF. CDR3 DNA: TGCAGCGTTGTGGCACAGGGGGGAATCACAGATACGCAGTATTTT.

The chain combines TRBV5-1 with TRBJ1-2; the D is unclear. V lost 7 bases and J 5 bases, leaving 12 bases between the germline ends. CDR1 SGHRS and CDR2 YFSETQ come from the germline V gene. This CDR3 comprises 12 residues. The CDR3, as DNA: TGCGCCAGCGGTTCCCTAAGATATGGCTACACCTTC. It codes for CASGSLRYGYTF. Full variable domain (outside the CDR3, taken from reference TRBV5-1 and TRBJ1-2): KAGVTQTPRYLIKTRGQQVTLSCSPISGHRSVSWYQQTPGQGLQFLFEYFSETQRNKGNFPGRFSGRQFSNSRSEMNVSTLELGDSALYLCASGSLRYGYTFGSGTRLTVV.

The V call is TRBV6-5, the J call TRBJ2-1; no clear D. This CDR3 is built from 13 residues. The germline gives CDR1 MNHEY, CDR2 SVGAGI. The ends were cut back, 2 bases at V and 5 bases at J, with 7 bases in the middle. CDR3 in DNA: TGTGCCAGCAGTTACCGACACAACAATGAGCAGTTCTTC. This gives the protein CASSYRHNNEQFF.

V usage is TRBV29-1 and J usage is TRBJ2-1; 9 bases fit TRBD2. The CDR3 loop spans 16 amino acids. The V gene's germline CDR1 is SQVTM and CDR2 ANQGSEA. The V segment lost 2 bases and the J segment 5 bases; nucleotides outside the gene matches: 10. CDR3 sequence reads: CSVELAGILRDNEQFF. CDR3 nucleotide sequence: TGCAGCGTTGAACTAGCGGGGATTCTAAGGGACAATGAGCAGTTCTTC.

V is TRBV11-2 and J is TRBJ1-1; 10 bases fit TRBD1. The germline V gene has CDR1 SGHAT and CDR2 FQNNGV. The V and J ends lost 1 base and 1 base, in that order; junction bases with no gene match: 9. The CDR3 length is 18 residues. The CDR3: CASSLGYRTGGKNTEAFF. The CDR3 DNA reads as TGTGCCAGCAGCTTAGGGTACCGGACAGGGGGGAAGAACACTGAAGCTTTCTTT.

V is TRBV5-5 and J is TRBJ2-4, with TRBD1 matching over 8 bases. This CDR3 spans 14 amino acids. Germline CDR1 reads SGHKS; CDR2 reads YYEKEE (reference sequence). The trim removed 0 bases at V and 6 bases at J, leaving 2 bases unmatched. CDR3 nucleotides: TGTGCCAGCAGCTTGGTAGACAGGGGAAACATTCAGTACTTC. This gives the protein CASSLVDRGNIQYF.

The genes are TRBV13 and TRBJ2-1, with no clear D. This CDR3 comprises 13 residues. The V end lost 5 bases, the J end lost 4 bases, and 9 bases lay between the germline ends. The V gene's germline CDR1 is PRHDT and CDR2 FYEKMQ (reference sequence). CDR3 loop: CASSTDFYNEQFF. CDR3 DNA sequence: TGTGCCAGCAGCACCGACTTTTACAATGAGCAGTTCTTC.

The rearrangement joins TRBV5-1 to TRBJ2-7; D is ambiguous. Germline V lookup: CDR1 SGHRS, CDR2 YFSETQ. V lost 4 bases and J 4 bases, leaving 12 bases between the germline ends. CDR3 length equals 13 residues. In nucleotides, the CDR3 is TGCGCCAGCAGCCCGAATGTTCAGTACGAGCAGTACTTC. Encoded protein: CASSPNVQYEQYF.

The V gene is TRBV2, the J gene TRBJ2-7; 9 bases agree with TRBD2. The CDR3 loop spans 16 amino acids. Looked up from germline, CDR1 is SNHLY and CDR2 is FYNNEI. V lost 2 bases to trimming and J lost 4 bases; unmatched junction nucleotides: 9. The CDR3 reads CASSEWSSGSGYEQYF. Here the CDR3 DNA reads TGTGCCAGCAGTGAATGGAGTAGCGGGAGCGGGTACGAGCAGTACTTC.

This clone was counted a few times. The CDR3 DNA sequence: TGTGCCAGCAGCGTGACAGGGAAATCCTACGAGCAGTACTTC. Its translation: CASSVTGKSYEQYF. This rearrangement joins TRBV7-8 to TRBJ2-7, with TRBD1 matching 7 bases. The ends lost 5 bases at V and 1 base at J; junction bases unmatched: 5. This CDR3 spans 14 amino acids. Germline CDR1 reads SGHVS; CDR2 reads FQNEAQ.

This CDR3 is CASSQFDGWQETQYF. CDR3 in DNA: TGTGCCAGCAGCCAATTTGACGGGTGGCAAGAGACCCAGTACTTC. This chain connects TRBV14 to TRBJ2-5; the D is unclear. The germline V and J ends were trimmed by 2 bases and 2 bases, with 12 bases remaining between them. CDR1 is SGHDN, CDR2 FVKESK, per germline. CDR3 size: 15 residues.

The chain couples TRBV2 to TRBJ2-1; the match to TRBD2 covers 7 bases. Germline V gives CDR1 SNHLY, CDR2 FYNNEI. This CDR3 comprises 15 residues. The junction had 7 bases not matched to a gene; V was cut back by 6 bases and J by 2 bases. The CDR3 loop reads CASREQREPYNEQFF. CDR3 bases: TGTGCCAGCAGAGAACAGCGGGAACCCTACAATGAGCAGTTCTTC.

This clone was seen a single time. The chain combines TRBV2 with TRBJ1-6, with 8 bases fitting TRBD1. The germline V gene encodes CDR1 SNHLY and CDR2 FYNNEI. V lost 3 bases and J lost 0; bases outside the gene matches: 4. The CDR3 is made up of 17 amino acids. CDR3 loop: CASSDDRGSSYNSPLHF. For the CDR3, the DNA is TGTGCCAGCAGTGATGACAGGGGTAGCTCCTATAATTCACCCCTCCACTTT.

The chain links TRBV5-1 to TRBJ2-1, with D perhaps matching TRBD2 (6 bases). Germline loops: CDR1 SGHRS, CDR2 YFSETQ. The CDR3 sequence is 17 residues long. V was shortened by 3 bases and J by 0 bases, with 16 bases between the two germline ends. CDR3 amino acids: CASSSTRVGFSYNEQFF. DNA for the CDR3: TGCGCCAGCAGCTCGACTAGGGTTGGTTTCTCCTACAATGAGCAGTTCTTC.

The chain combines TRBV7-9 with TRBJ1-5; D is possibly TRBD1 (6 bases). The CDR3 is 14 amino acids. V was pared by 5 bases and J by 3 bases, with 11 bases between. The germline V gene has CDR1 SEHNR and CDR2 FQNEAQ (reference sequence). The CDR3 sequence is CASSPGQFNQPQHF. As DNA, the CDR3 is TGTGCCAGCAGCCCAGGACAGTTCAATCAGCCCCAGCATTTT. Drawing the rest from reference TRBV7-9 and TRBJ1-5, the complete variable domain is DTGVSQNPRHKITKRGQNVTFRCDPISEHNRLYWYRQTLGQGPEFLTYFQNEAQLEKSRLLSDRFSAERPKGSFSTLEIQRTEQGDSAMYLCASSPGQFNQPQHFGDGTRLSIL.

V is TRBV6-1 and J is TRBJ1-2; D ambiguous. Germline V lookup: CDR1 MNHNS, CDR2 SASEGT. V gave up 6 bases and J gave up 3 bases, with 5 bases separating them. CDR3 length equals 11 residues. The CDR3 coding sequence is TGTGCCAGCAGCCCCGACTATGGCTACACCTTC. Translated, it gives CASSPDYGYTF.

This sequence joins TRBV5-1 and TRBJ2-2; TRBD1 agrees at 12 bases. J was trimmed by 6 bases and V by 3 bases; bases with no gene match: 12. The CDR3 extends over 18 amino acids. Germline CDR1 and CDR2: SGHRS and YFSETQ. The CDR3 nucleotides read TGCGCCAGCAGCTGGTTCGGCCGGGACAGGGGGCGGGCCGGGGAGCTGTTTTTT. Amino acids: CASSWFGRDRGRAGELFF.

The chain combines TRBV7-9 with TRBJ1-4; tentative D call: TRBD1 (6 bases). The ends were cut back, 5 bases at V and 7 bases at J, with 17 bases in the middle. The germline V gene encodes CDR1 SEHNR and CDR2 FQNEAQ (reference sequence). There are 15 residues in the CDR3. The CDR3 protein is CASSGRQASGEKLFF. CDR3 in DNA: TGTGCCAGCAGCGGCCGACAGGCATCGGGTGAAAAACTGTTTTTT.

The chain carries TRBV30 and TRBJ1-1; D is unclear. Germline-derived CDR1 and CDR2 are GTSNPN and SVGIG (reference sequence). This CDR3 comprises 14 residues. Trimming took off 4 bases at V and 1 base at J, with 13 bases between the two ends. The CDR3 DNA follows: TGTGCCTGGAAAAGCGAGGGTTGGAACACTGAAGCTTTCTTT. Translating it yields CAWKSEGWNTEAFF.

This clone was seen once. The chain recombines TRBV9 with TRBJ2-1; 9 nucleotides align to TRBD1. The CDR3 contains 16 residues. V lost 2 bases to trimming and J lost 0 bases; unmatched junction nucleotides: 3. Germline CDR1 reads SGDLS; CDR2 reads YYNGEE. The CDR3 nucleotides read TGTGCCAGCAGCGTCCGGGACAGGGACTCCTACAATGAGCAGTTCTTC. As protein: CASSVRDRDSYNEQFF.

The rearrangement links TRBV11-2 to TRBJ1-1, with D hard to call. Germline-derived CDR1 and CDR2 are SGHAT and FQNNGV. Between the trimmed V and J ends, which lost 5 bases and 3 bases, there was a span of 7 bases. The CDR3 contains 12 residues. The CDR3 loop reads CASSPRYTEAFF. DNA for the CDR3: TGTGCCAGCAGCCCCAGGTACACTGAAGCTTTCTTT. Full variable domain (missing parts from reference TRBV11-2 and TRBJ1-1): EAGVAQSPRYKIIEKRQSVAFWCNPISGHATLYWYQQILGQGPKLLIQFQNNGVVDDSQLPKDRFSAERLKGVDSTLKIQPAKLEDSAVYLCASSPRYTEAFFGQGTRLTVV.

J is TRBJ2-3 and V is TRBV5-1, with 9 nucleotides matching TRBD1. Germline-derived CDR1 and CDR2 are SGHRS and YFSETQ. The length of the CDR3 is 12 residues. V lost 4 bases and J lost 9; bases outside the gene matches: 3. CDR3 amino acids: CASSPGTGTQYF. In DNA form, the CDR3 reads TGCGCCAGCAGCCCTGGGACAGGGACGCAGTATTTT. Looking up the rest from reference TRBV5-1 and TRBJ2-3 gives the full variable domain: KAGVTQTPRYLIKTRGQQVTLSCSPISGHRSVSWYQQTPGQGLQFLFEYFSETQRNKGNFPGRFSGRQFSNSRSEMNVSTLELGDSALYLCASSPGTGTQYFGPGTRLTVL.

This clone was detected once. The chain combines TRBV30 with TRBJ1-3, with a possible D match to TRBD1 (6 bases). Per the germline V gene, CDR1 is GTSNPN and CDR2 is SVGIG (reference sequence). This CDR3 is built from 14 residues. V was cut by 5 bases and J by 0 bases, with 11 bases left in between. CDR3 sequence reads: CAWGPGVSGNTIYF. The CDR3 nucleotides are TGTGCCTGGGGCCCAGGGGTCTCTGGAAACACCATATATTTT.

The chain joins TRBV6-5 to TRBJ2-7; no definite D call. The length of the CDR3 is 15 residues. Germline CDR1 is MNHEY and CDR2 is SVGAGI. V lost 6 bases and J lost 4, with 19 bases in between. The CDR3 reads CASRPSVMRNYEQYF. The CDR3 bases are TGTGCCAGCAGACCCTCCGTGATGCGGAATTACGAGCAGTACTTC.

The V call is TRBV5-1, the J call TRBJ2-3; D is unclear. This CDR3 has 14 residues. Germline CDR1 is SGHRS and CDR2 is YFSETQ. V lost 3 bases, J lost 4 bases, and 12 bases lay in between. This chain's CDR3 is CASSSNQAADTQYF. As DNA, the CDR3 is TGCGCCAGCAGCTCCAATCAGGCTGCAGATACGCAGTATTTT.

This chain uses TRBV28 with TRBJ1-2, with 7 positions matching TRBD1. The CDR3 covers 14 residues. Germline values: CDR1 MDHEN, CDR2 SYDVKM. With V trimmed by 4 bases and J by 5 bases, 7 bases remained unmatched. The CDR3 loop reads CASSSSGGSYGYTF. CDR3 coding DNA: TGTGCCAGCAGTTCGTCAGGGGGGAGTTATGGCTACACCTTC.

The chain joins TRBV4-1 to TRBJ1-5; D gene unclear. V lost 0 bases, J lost 0 bases, and 18 bases lay in between. The CDR3 consists of 19 residues. Looked up from germline, CDR1 is MGHRA and CDR2 is YSYEKL. CDR3 residues: CASSQDWMAGPYSNQPQHF. DNA of the CDR3: TGCGCCAGCAGCCAAGATTGGATGGCAGGCCCTTATAGCAATCAGCCCCAGCATTTT.

This chain connects TRBV7-2 to TRBJ1-5, with 7 bases that match TRBD1. This CDR3 comprises 13 residues. The V gene end was trimmed by 3 bases and the J gene end by 7 bases; junction bases not matched to a gene: 3. Germline V CDR1 and CDR2: SGHTA, FQGNSA. CDR3 coding DNA: TGTGCCAGCAGCTTCGGGGACAGACAGCCCCAGCATTTT. As protein: CASSFGDRQPQHF.

This sequence joins TRBV29-1 and TRBJ2-4; D might be TRBD2 (6 bases). The CDR3 has 13 amino acids. The V and J ends lost 3 bases and 2 bases respectively, with 8 bases between them. Germline loops: CDR1 SQVTM, CDR2 ANQGSEA. The CDR3 sequence is CSVEAGTKNIQYF. The CDR3 coding sequence is TGCAGCGTTGAGGCGGGGACCAAAAACATTCAGTACTTC.

This chain links TRBV27 with TRBJ2-3; TRBD2 is a possible D gene (5 bases). Germline assignment: CDR1 MNHEY and CDR2 SMNVEV (reference sequence). V was pared by 4 bases and J by 2 bases, with 16 bases between. CDR3 length: 16 amino acids. CDR3 nucleotides: TGTGCCAGCAGTTCCCGAGAGACGGGGATCACAGATACGCAGTATTTT. Amino acid sequence: CASSSRETGITDTQYF.

This chain connects TRBV27 to TRBJ1-2, with a tentative D call TRBD1 (6 bases). In germline, CDR1 is MNHEY, CDR2 SMNVEV (reference sequence). There are 17 residues in the CDR3. The V gene lost 6 bases and the J gene lost 1 base, with 21 bases spanning the gap. The CDR3 spells CASSTLGAGEFNYGYTF. The CDR3 nucleotides read TGTGCCAGCAGCACTCTCGGAGCAGGGGAGTTTAACTATGGCTACACCTTC.